The clone carrying this T cell receptor beta chain came up many times. What it binds is unknown. Time point specified: patch test 3, about 24 weeks after DPC sensitization. Treatment defined: therapeutic diphenylcyclopropenone sensitization with weekly scalp DPC. TCRdb reanalysed the RACE reads using MiXCR and keeps one entry per CDR3 protein. The sample includes just over 70,000 distinct CDR3 sequences, approximately 10% of them seen just once. The sample originates from a study of human T cells and chemical hapten exposure. Study observations and caveats: Relative to control repertoires, expanded TCRs gave rise to significantly more large CDR3 similarity clusters.

The sequence was obtained from a woman aged 45-60 years with alopecia areata. Some clones in this sample may be carry-over from other donors' samples. Specimen: whole blood, collected in connection with sensitization to the hapten diphenylcyclopropenone (DPC).

The DNA of the CDR3 is TGTGCCAGCAGCGGACAGGAGAACACTGAAGCTTTCTTT. This sequence encodes CASSGQENTEAFF. The chain carries TRBV7-6 and TRBJ1-1, with TRBD1 matching over 7 bases. CDR1 is SGHVS and CDR2 is FNYEAQ in the germline V gene. The length of the CDR3 is 13 residues. V gave up 5 bases and J gave up 1 base; unmatched junction bases: 1.